This T cell receptor beta chain emerged from a study of blood T cells in healthy people across ages. V was shortened by 1 base and J by 3 bases, with 7 bases between the two germline ends. Germline CDR1 LGHNA, CDR2 YNFKEQ. This CDR3 has 15 amino acids. This clonotype was found once. Donor samples were obtained from healthy Caucasian individuals from Russia, aged about 6 to 95. Primed by a sample-barcoded 5' primer and a J-beta primer mix, a second PCR proceeded for about 6 to 11 cycles. With 12 random nucleotides, a template-switch adaptor tagged each individual cDNA molecule. TCRdb called the 5' RACE reads again in MiXCR, with one record for every CDR3 protein. The sample carries about 900,000 distinct CDR3 sequences, around 62% recorded once.

The sample taken for sequencing was blood. This receptor was taken from a man in his thirties or forties in good health. J is TRBJ1-6 and V is TRBV4-2; no clear D. The CDR3 coding sequence is TGTGCCAGCAGCCAAGCACCGGTCTATAATTCACCCCTCCACTTT. This encodes CASSQAPVYNSPLHF.